This TCR beta chain is drawn from a study of cytomegalovirus exposure and HLA in healthy donors. Study-wide points: A link between a missense DCLRE1C variant and TCR beta V- and J-gene trimming emerged from a later analysis. In a later analysis, most CMV-associated TCR beta chains appeared HLA-restricted.

Researchers ran the PCR with 60 Vbeta and 13 Jbeta primers. The repertoire was sequenced with immunoSEQ multiplex PCR; TCRdb's copy has only in-frame clones and lacks some. Of more than 95,000 clones in the sample, approximately 69% were seen once. The CDR3 covers 14 residues. V shed 5 bases and J 6 bases; nucleotides not matched to a gene: 9. Per the germline V gene, CDR1 is MDHEN and CDR2 is SYDVKM. About this clone itself: Its specificity is not known.

This clonotype was sampled from a man under 40 in good health and CMV-seronegative. Sequencing was carried out using PBMCs. V gene TRBV28 combines with J gene TRBJ1-1, with TRBD1 identical over 7 bases. The CDR3 nucleotides are TGTGCCAGCAGTCCGCCCGGACAGGCGCCTGAAGCTTTCTTT. Amino acid sequence: CASSPPGQAPEAFF.